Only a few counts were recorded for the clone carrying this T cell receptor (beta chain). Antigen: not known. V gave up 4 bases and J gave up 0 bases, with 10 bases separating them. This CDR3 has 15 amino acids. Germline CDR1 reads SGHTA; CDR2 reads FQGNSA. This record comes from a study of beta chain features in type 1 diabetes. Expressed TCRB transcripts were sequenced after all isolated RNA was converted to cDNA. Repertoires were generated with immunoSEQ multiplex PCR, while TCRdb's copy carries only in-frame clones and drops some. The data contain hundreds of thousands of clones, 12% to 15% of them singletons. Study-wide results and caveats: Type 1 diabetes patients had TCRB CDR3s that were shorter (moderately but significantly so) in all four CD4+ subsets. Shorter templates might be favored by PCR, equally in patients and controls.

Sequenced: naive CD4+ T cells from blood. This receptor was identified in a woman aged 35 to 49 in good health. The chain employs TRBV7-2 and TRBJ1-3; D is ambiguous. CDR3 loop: CASSSLGSSGNTIYF. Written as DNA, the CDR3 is TGTGCCAGCAGCTCTTTAGGGAGCTCTGGAAACACCATATATTTT.